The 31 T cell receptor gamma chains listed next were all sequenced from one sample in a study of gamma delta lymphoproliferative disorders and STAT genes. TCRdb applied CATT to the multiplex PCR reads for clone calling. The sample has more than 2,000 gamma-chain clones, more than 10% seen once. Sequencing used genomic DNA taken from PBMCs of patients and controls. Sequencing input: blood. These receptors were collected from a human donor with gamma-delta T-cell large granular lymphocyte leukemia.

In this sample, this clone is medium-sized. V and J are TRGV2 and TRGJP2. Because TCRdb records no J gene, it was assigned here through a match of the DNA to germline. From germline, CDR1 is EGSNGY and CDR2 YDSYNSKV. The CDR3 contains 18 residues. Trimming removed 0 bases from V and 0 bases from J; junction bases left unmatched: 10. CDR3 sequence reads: CATWDGLFSDSSDWIKTF. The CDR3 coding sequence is TGTGCCACCTGGGACGGGCTTTTCTCAGATAGTAGTGATTGGATCAAGACGTTT.

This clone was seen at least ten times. In nucleotides, the CDR3 is TGTGCCACCTGGGACCTCCACGACGGGCGGAATTATTATAAGAAACTCTTT. The encoded protein is CATWDLHDGRNYYKKLF. The rearrangement joins TRGV2 to TRGJ1 or TRGJ2. TCRdb gives no J gene; it was assigned here by matching the DNA to germline. The germline CDR1 and CDR2 sequences are EGSNGY and YDSYNSKV. The V and J ends lost 3 bases and 0 bases, in that order; junction bases with no gene match: 14. This CDR3 comprises 17 residues.

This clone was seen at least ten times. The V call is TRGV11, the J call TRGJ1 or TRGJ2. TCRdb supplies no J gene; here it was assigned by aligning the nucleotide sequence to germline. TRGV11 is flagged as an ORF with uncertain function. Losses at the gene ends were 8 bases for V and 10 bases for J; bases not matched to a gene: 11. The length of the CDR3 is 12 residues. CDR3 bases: TGTGCCTGCTGGACCCTACTACGGAAGAAACTCTTT. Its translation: CACWTLLRKKLF.

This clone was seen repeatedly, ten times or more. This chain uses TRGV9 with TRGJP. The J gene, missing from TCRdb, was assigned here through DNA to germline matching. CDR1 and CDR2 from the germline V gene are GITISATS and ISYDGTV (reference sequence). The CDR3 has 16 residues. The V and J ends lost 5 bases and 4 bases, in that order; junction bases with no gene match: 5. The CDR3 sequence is CALWGTQELGKKIKVF. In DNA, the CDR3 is TGTGCCTTGTGGGGGACACAAGAGTTGGGCAAAAAAATCAAGGTATTT.

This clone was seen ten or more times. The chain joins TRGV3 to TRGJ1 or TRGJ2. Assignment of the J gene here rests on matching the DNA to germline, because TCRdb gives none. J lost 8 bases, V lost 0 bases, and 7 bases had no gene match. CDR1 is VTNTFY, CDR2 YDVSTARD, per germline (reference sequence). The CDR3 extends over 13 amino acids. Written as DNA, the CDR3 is TGTGCCACCTGGGACAGGCCAAGAAATAAGAAACTCTTT. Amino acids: CATWDRPRNKKLF.

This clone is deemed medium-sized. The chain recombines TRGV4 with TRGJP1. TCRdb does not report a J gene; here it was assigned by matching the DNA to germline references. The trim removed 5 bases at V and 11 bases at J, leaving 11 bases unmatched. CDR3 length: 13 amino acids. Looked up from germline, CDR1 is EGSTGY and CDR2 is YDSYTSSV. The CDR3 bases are TGTGCCACCTGGGCCCCAGACGGCTGGTTCAAGATATTT. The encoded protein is CATWAPDGWFKIF.

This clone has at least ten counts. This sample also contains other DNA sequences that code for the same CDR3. The CDR3 DNA reads as TGTGCCACCTGGGACGGGAGAGGCGGACTCTTT. This encodes CATWDGRGGLF. V gene assignment gives TRGV2, but the J gene was left uncalled. This CDR3 has 11 residues. Germline lookup yields CDR1 EGSNGY and CDR2 YDSYNSKV.

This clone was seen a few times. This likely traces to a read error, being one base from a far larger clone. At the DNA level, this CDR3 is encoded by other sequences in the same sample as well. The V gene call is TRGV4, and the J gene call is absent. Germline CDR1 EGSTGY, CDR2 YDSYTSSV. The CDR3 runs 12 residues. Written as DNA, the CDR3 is TGTGCCACCTGGCCTCGCCCTTATAAGAAACTTTTT. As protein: CATWPRPYKKLF.

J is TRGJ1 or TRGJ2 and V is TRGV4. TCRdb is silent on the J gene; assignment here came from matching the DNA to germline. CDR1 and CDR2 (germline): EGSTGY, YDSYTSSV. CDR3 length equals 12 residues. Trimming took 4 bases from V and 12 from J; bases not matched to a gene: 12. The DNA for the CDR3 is TGTGCCACCTGGGACCGGACCGAGGGGAAACTCTTT. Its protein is CATWDRTEGKLF.

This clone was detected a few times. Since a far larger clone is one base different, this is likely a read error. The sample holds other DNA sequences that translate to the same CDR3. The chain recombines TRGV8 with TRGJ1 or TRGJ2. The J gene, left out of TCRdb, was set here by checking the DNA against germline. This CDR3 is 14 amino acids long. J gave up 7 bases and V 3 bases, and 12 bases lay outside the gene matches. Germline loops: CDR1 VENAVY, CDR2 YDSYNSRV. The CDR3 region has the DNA TGTGCCACCTGGGATGCGGGGGTTTACTATAAGAAACTCTTT. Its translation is CATWDAGVYYKKLF.

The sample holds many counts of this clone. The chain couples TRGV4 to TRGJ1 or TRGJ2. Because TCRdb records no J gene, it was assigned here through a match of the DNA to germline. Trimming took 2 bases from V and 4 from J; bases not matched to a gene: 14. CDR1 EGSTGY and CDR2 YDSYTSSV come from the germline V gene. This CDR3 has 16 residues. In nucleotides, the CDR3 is TGTGCCACCTGGGATGTTAAGCGGTGGAAGTATTATAAGAAACTCTTT. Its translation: CATWDVKRWKYYKKLF.

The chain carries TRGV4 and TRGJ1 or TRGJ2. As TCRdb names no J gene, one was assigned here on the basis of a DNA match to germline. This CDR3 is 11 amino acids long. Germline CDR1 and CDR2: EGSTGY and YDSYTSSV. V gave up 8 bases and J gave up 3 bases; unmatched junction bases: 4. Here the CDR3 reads CATFTYYKKLF. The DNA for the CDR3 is TGTGCCACCTTTACTTATTATAAGAAACTCTTT.

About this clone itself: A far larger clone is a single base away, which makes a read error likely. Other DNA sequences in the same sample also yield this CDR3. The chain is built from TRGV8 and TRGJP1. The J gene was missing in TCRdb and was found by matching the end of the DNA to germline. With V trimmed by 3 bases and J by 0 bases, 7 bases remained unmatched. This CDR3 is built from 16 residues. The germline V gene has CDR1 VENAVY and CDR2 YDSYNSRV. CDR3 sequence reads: CATWDGPDTTGWFKIF. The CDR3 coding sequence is TGTGCCACCTGGGATGGTCCCGATACCACTGGTTGGTTCAAGATATTT.

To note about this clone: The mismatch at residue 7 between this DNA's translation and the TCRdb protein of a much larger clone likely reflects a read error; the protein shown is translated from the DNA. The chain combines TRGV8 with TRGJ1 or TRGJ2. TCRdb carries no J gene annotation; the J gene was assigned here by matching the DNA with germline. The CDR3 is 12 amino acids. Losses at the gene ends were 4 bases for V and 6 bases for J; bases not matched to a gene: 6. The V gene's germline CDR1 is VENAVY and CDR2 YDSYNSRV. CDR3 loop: CATWEGSYKKLF. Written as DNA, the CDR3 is TGTGCCACCTGGGAGGGTAGTTATAAGAAACTCTTT.

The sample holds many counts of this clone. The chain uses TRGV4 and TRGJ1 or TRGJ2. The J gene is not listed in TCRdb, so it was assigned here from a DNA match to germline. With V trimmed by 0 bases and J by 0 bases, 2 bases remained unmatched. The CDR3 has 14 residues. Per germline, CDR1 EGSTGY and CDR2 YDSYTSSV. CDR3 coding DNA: TGTGCCACCTGGGATGGGCAGAATTATTATAAGAAACTCTTT. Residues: CATWDGQNYYKKLF.

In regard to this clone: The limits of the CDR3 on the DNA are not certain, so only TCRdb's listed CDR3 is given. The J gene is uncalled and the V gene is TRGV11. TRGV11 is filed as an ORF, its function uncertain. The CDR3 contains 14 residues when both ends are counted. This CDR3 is CTTVPAQPEGEKLF.

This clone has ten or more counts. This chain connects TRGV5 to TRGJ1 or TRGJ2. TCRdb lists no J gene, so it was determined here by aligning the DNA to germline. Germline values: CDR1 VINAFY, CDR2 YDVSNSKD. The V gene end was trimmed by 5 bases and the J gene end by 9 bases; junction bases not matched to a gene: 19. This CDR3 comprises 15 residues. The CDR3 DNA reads TGTGCCACCTGGGCGGTTACCGTAGGCATTCTTAAGAAACTCTTT. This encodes CATWAVTVGILKKLF.

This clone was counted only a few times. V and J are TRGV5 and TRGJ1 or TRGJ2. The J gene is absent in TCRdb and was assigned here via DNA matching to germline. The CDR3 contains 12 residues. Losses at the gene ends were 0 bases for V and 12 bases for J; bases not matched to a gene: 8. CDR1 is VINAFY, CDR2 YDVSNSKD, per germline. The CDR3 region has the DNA TGTGCCACCTGGGACAGGCTTGTTCCGAAACTCTTT. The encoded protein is CATWDRLVPKLF.

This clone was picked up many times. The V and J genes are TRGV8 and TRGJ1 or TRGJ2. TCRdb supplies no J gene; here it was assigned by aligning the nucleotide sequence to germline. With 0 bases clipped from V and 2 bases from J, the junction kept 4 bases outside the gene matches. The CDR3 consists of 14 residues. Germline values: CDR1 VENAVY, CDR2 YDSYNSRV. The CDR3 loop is CATWDRPHYYKKLF. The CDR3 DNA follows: TGTGCCACCTGGGATAGGCCTCATTATTATAAGAAACTCTTT.

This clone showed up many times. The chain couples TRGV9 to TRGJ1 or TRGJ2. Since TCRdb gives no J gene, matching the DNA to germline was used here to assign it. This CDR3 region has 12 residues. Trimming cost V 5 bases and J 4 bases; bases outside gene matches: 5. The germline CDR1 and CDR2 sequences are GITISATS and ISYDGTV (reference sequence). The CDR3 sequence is CALWGPYYKKLF. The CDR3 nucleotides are TGTGCCTTGTGGGGCCCATATTATAAGAAACTCTTT.

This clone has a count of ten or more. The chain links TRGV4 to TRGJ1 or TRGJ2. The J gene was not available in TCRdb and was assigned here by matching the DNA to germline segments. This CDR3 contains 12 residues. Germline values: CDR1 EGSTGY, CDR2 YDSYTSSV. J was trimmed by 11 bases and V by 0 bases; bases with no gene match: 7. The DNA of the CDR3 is TGTGCCACCTGGGATGGGCAAGAGGAGAAACTCTTT. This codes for CATWDGQEEKLF.

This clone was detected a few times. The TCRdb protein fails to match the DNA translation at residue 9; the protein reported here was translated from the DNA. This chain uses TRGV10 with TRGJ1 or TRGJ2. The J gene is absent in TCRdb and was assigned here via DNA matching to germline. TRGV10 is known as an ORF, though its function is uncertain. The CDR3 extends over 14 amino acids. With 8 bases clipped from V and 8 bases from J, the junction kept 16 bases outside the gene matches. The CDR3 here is CAAWDTRIINKKLF. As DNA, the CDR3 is TGTGCTGCGTGGGACACCAGAATAATAAATAAGAAACTCTTT.

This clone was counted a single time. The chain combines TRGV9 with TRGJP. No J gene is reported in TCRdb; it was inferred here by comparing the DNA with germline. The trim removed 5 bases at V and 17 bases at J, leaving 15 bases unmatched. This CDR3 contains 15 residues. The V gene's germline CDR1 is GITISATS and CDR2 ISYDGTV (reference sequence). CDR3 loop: CALWGERVGQKIKVF. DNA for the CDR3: TGTGCCTTGTGGGGTGAAAGAGTTGGGCAAAAAATCAAGGTATTT.

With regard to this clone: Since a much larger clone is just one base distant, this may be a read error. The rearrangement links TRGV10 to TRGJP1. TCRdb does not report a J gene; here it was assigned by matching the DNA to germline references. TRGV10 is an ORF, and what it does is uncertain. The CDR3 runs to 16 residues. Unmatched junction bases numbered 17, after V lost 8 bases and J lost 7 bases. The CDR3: CAAWDRGVGNGWFKIF. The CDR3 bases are TGTGCTGCGTGGGATCGAGGGGTAGGCAATGGTTGGTTCAAGATATTT.

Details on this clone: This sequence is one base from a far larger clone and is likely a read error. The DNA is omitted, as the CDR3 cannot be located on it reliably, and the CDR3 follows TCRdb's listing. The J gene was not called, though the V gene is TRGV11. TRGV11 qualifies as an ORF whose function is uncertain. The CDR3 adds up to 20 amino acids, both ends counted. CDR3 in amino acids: CATVPAGLGTAYTTGWFKIF.

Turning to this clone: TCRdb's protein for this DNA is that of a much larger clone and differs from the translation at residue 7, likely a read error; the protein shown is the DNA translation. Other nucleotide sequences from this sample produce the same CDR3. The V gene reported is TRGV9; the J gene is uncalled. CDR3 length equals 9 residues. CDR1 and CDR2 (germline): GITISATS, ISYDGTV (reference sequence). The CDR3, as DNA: TGTGCCTTGGAGAGGGGGAACCTCTTT. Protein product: CALERGNLF.

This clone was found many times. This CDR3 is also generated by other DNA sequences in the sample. Written as DNA, the CDR3 is TGTGCCACCTGGGATGGCGGAAATTATTATAAGAAACTCTTT. Its protein is CATWDGGNYYKKLF. The V call is TRGV4, the J call TRGJ1 or TRGJ2. TCRdb lists no J gene, so it was determined here by aligning the DNA to germline. This CDR3 spans 14 amino acids. With V trimmed by 1 base and J by 1 base, 4 bases remained unmatched. Germline values: CDR1 EGSTGY, CDR2 YDSYTSSV.

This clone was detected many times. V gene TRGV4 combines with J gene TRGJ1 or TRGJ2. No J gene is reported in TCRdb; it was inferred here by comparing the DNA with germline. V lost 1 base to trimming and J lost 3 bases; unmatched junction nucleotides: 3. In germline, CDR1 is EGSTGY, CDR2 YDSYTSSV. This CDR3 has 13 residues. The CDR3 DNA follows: TGTGCCACCTGGGATGGAGCTTATTATAAGAAACTCTTT. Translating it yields CATWDGAYYKKLF.

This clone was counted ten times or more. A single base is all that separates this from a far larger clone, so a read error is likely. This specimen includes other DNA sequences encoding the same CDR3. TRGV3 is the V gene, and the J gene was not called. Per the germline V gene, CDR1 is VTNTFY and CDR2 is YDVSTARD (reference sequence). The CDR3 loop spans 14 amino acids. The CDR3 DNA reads TGTGCCACCTGGGACAGGCCGGATTATTATAAGAAACTTTTT. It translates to CATWDRPDYYKKLF.

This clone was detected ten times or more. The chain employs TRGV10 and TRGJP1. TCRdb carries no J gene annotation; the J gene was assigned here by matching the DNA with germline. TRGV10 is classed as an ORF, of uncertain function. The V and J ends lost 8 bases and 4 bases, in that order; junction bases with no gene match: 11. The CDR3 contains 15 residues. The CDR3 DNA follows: TGTGCTGCGTGGGATCGGGGGGACACTGGTTGGTTCAAGATATTT. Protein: CAAWDRGDTGWFKIF.

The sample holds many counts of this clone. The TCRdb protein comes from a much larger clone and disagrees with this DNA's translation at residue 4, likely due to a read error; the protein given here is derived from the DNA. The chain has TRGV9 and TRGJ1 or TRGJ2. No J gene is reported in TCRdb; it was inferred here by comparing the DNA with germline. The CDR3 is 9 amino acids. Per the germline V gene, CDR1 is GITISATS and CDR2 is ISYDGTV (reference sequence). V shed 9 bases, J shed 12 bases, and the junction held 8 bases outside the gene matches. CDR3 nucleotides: TGTGCCTTGGCGAGGGGGAAACTCTTT. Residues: CALARGKLF.